This T cell receptor beta chain was recovered during a study of vaccination and CD4 T cells after COVID-19. Overall study: Each of the control cultures got a CEFX pool, an HIV-1 Nef pool, or no peptide. Points from the study as a whole: In convalescent patients, 304 of 307 vaccine-specific clones were spike mono-reactive. Early post-infection timepoints were missing, and relatively few convalescent patients were studied.

Deletions cut 3 bases from V and 6 bases from J, with 9 bases between. Germline CDR1 SGHRS, CDR2 YFSETQ. This CDR3 is 12 amino acids long. An Oncomine TCR Beta short-read assay was used to sequence the DNA from cultured CD4+ T cells. TCRdb processed the PCR reads anew with MiXCR; each CDR3 protein has one entry. The repertoire holds more than 15,000 distinct CDR3 sequences, about 40% seen once, with approximately 26% in the top ten. Treatment denoted: approximately 11-day PBMC culture with coronavirus spike peptide pools or control peptides (ViraFEST assay). The cultures had half their medium swapped for fresh IL-2 medium on days 3 and 7. With respect to this clonotype: The antigen is unknown.

The material was CD4+ T cells from blood, cultured in vitro, obtained before SARS-CoV-2 vaccination. The V and J genes are TRBV5-1 and TRBJ1-2; D may be TRBD1 (6 bases). The sequence was collected from a human donor who received a COVID-19 vaccine. The CDR3 protein is CASSWDIDGYTF. CDR3 DNA sequence: TGCGCCAGCAGCTGGGACATAGATGGCTACACCTTC. Based on the CDR3 plus reference TRBV5-1 and TRBJ1-2, the full variable domain is KAGVTQTPRYLIKTRGQQVTLSCSPISGHRSVSWYQQTPGQGLQFLFEYFSETQRNKGNFPGRFSGRQFSNSRSEMNVSTLELGDSALYLCASSWDIDGYTFGSGTRLTVV.